This entry describes one T cell receptor (beta chain). Its specificity is not known. Sample treatment: 15 to 20 received Ad26.COV2.S at low or high dose, single or two shots; 5 received placebo; per-sample allocation not given. The samples date from day 63 after the first vaccine or placebo injection. Built on an Ad26 vector, the vaccine expressed Wuhan-strain SARS-CoV-2 spike. Germline CDR1 reads SQVTM; CDR2 reads ANQGSEA. Between the trimmed V and J ends, which lost 7 bases and 5 bases, there was a span of 15 bases. The CDR3 spans 13 residues. Produced via immunoSEQ multiplex PCR; TCRdb's table is partial and in-frame only. Of about 350,000 clones listed, more than 85% were seen once; the top ten hold approximately 5%. These data belong to a study of Ad26.COV2.S vaccination and SARS-CoV-2 variants. Study-wide findings and caveats: Breadth, reportedly substantial, characterized the spike-specific CD8+ and CD4+ T cell responses after vaccination. Comparability of non-spike TCR breadth was observed across vaccine and placebo recipients.

The starting material was peripheral blood, obtained in a trial of Ad26.COV2.S vaccine versus placebo. This clonotype originated in a person aged 18-60 years who received the Ad26.COV2.S COVID-19 vaccine or a placebo. The chain has TRBV29-1 and TRBJ1-5; D unclear. This CDR3 reads CSASLGLDQPQHF. The CDR3 nucleotides are TGCAGCGCCTCCCTGGGATTGGATCAGCCCCAGCATTTT.